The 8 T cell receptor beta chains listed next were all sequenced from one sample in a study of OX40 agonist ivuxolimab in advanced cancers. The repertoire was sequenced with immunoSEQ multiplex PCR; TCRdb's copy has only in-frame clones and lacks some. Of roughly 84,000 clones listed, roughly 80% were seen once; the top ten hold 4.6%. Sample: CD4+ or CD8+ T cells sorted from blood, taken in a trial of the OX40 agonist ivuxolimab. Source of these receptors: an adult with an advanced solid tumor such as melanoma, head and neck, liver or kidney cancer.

The CDR3: CASSYSWAPNTGELFF. The CDR3 nucleotides read TGTGCCAGCAGTTACTCATGGGCCCCGAACACCGGGGAGCTGTTTTTT. This chain links TRBV6-5 with TRBJ2-2, with D unclear. The germline gives CDR1 MNHEY, CDR2 SVGAGI. Trimming stripped 0 bases from V and 0 bases from J, with 8 bases between. The CDR3 has 16 amino acids.

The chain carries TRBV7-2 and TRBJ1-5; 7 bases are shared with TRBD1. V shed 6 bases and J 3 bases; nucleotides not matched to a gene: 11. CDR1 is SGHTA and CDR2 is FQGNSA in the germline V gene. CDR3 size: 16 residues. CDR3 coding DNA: TGTGCCAGCAGTGCTAGGACAGGACTCTTCAATCAGCCCCAGCATTTT. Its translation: CASSARTGLFNQPQHF.

The CDR3 DNA is TGTGCCAGCAGCTCCGGGACAGGATGGATACCTGGAAACACCATATATTTT. Translating gives CASSSGTGWIPGNTIYF. The chain is built from TRBV7-9 and TRBJ1-3; 8 positions agree with TRBD1. Germline values: CDR1 SEHNR, CDR2 FQNEAQ (reference sequence). The CDR3 sequence is 17 residues long. Trimming removed 4 bases from V and 2 bases from J; junction bases left unmatched: 10. Full variable domain (missing parts from reference TRBV7-9 and TRBJ1-3): DTGVSQNPRHKITKRGQNVTFRCDPISEHNRLYWYRQTLGQGPEFLTYFQNEAQLEKSRLLSDRFSAERPKGSFSTLEIQRTEQGDSAMYLCASSSGTGWIPGNTIYFGEGSWLTVV.

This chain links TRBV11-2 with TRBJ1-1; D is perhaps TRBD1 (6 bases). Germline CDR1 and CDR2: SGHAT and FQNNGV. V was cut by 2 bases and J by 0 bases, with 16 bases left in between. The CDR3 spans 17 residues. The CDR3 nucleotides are TGTGCCAGCAGCTTAAACTTCCGGGACACCTTGAACACTGAAGCTTTCTTT. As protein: CASSLNFRDTLNTEAFF.

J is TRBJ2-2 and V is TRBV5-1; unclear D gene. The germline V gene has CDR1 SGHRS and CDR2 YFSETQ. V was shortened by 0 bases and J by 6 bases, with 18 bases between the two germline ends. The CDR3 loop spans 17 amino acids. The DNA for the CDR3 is TGCGCCAGCAGCTTGGCCCCGGGTACGTCAGGTGCCGGGGAGCTGTTTTTT. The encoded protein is CASSLAPGTSGAGELFF.

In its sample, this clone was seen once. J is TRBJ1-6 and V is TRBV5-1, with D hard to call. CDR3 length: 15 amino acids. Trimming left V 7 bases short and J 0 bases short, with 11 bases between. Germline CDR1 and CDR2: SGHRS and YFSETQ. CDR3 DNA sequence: TGCGCCAGCCGCGGCAGAAGCTCCTATAATTCACCCCTCCACTTT. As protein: CASRGRSSYNSPLHF.

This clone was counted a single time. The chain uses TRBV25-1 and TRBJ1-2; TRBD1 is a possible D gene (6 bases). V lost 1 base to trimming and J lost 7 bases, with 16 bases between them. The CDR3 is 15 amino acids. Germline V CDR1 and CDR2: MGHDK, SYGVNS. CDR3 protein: CASSEWSWGQGGYTF. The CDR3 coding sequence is TGTGCCAGCAGTGAATGGAGCTGGGGGCAAGGTGGCTACACCTTC.

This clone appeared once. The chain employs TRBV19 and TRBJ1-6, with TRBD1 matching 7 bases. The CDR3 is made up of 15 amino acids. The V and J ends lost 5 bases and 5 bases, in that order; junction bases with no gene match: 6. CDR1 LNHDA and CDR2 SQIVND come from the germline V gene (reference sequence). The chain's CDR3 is CASSLPGTDNSPLHF. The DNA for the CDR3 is TGTGCCAGTAGTCTTCCCGGGACAGATAATTCACCCCTCCACTTT. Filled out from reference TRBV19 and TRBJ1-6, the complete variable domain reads DGGITQSPKYLFRKEGQNVTLSCEQNLNHDAMYWYRQDPGQGLRLIYYSQIVNDFQKGDIAEGYSVSREKKESFPLTVTSAQKNPTAFYLCASSLPGTDNSPLHFGNGTRLTVT.